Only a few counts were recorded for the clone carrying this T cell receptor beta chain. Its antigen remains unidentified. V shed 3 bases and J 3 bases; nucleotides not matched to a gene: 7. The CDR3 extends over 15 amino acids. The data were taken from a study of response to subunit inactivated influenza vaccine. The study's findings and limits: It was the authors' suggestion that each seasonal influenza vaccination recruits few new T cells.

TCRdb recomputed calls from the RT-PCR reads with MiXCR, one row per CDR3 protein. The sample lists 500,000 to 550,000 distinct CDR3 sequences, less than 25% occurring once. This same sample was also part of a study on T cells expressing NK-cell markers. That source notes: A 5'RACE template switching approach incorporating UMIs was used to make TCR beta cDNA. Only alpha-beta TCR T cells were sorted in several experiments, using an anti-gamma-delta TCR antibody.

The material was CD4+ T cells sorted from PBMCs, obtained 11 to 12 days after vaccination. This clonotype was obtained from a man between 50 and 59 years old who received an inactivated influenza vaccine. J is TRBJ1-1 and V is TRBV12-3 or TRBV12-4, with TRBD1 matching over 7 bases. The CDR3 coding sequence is TGTGCCAGCAGTTTTTGGAGGGGGCGCTACACTGAAGCTTTCTTT. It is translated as CASSFWRGRYTEAFF.